The next 27 T cell receptor beta chains were all read from a single sample in a study of cytomegalovirus exposure and HLA in healthy donors. PCR amplification relied on 60 Vbeta primers (plus 13 Jbeta primers). Profiling relied on immunoSEQ multiplex PCR, and the TCRdb table lists in-frame clones only, not all of them. The sample holds 110,000 to 150,000 clones; around 83% are singletons and the top ten take approximately 1.2%. The sequenced material came from PBMCs. These receptors all stem from a male donor in good health and CMV-seropositive.

The rearrangement joins TRBV19 to TRBJ2-2; perhaps TRBD2 as D (5 bases). Trimming removed 3 bases from V and 6 bases from J, with 17 bases in between. The CDR3 loop spans 16 amino acids. The germline V gene encodes CDR1 LNHDA and CDR2 SQIVND (reference sequence). The CDR3 sequence is CASSIRGLAKSGELFF. The CDR3 DNA sequence: TGTGCCAGTAGTATCCGTGGCCTAGCTAAGTCCGGGGAGCTGTTTTTT.

This clone turned up a few times. The chain carries TRBV5-5 and TRBJ1-1, with a weak D call TRBD1 (6 bases). The CDR3 consists of 13 residues. Germline V gene data show CDR1 as SGHKS and CDR2 as YYEKEE (reference sequence). V was shortened by 2 bases and J by 2 bases, with 7 bases between the two germline ends. As DNA, the CDR3 is TGTGCCAGCAGCTTCGGGACAAACACTGAAGCTTTCTTT. Residues: CASSFGTNTEAFF.

This clone was picked up a small number of times. The V call is TRBV2, the J call TRBJ2-7, with a possible D match to TRBD1 (5 bases). This CDR3 has 14 residues. The V end lost 6 bases, the J end lost 2 bases, and 14 bases lay between the germline ends. CDR1 and CDR2 (germline): SNHLY, FYNNEI. CDR3 sequence reads: CASRRTQSTYEQYF. The CDR3 DNA is TGTGCCAGCAGGAGGACACAGTCTACCTACGAGCAGTACTTC.

This chain joins TRBV13 and TRBJ2-7; unclear D gene. The CDR3 extends over 14 amino acids. Per germline, CDR1 PRHDT and CDR2 FYEKMQ (reference sequence). The ends were cut back, 3 bases at V and 2 bases at J, with 11 bases in the middle. The chain's CDR3 is CASSLGPLTYEQYF. In nucleotides, the CDR3 is TGTGCCAGCAGCTTGGGCCCTTTGACCTACGAGCAGTACTTC.

The chain combines TRBV14 with TRBJ1-2; possible D gene TRBD1, 5 bases. Germline V gene lookup returns CDR1 SGHDN and CDR2 FVKESK. The length of the CDR3 is 16 residues. V was trimmed by 1 base and J by 5 bases, leaving 17 bases between them. DNA for the CDR3: TGTGCCAGCAGCCAAGTAAGGTCAACAGGTCTTTATGGCTACACCTTC. Translation: CASSQVRSTGLYGYTF.

The V and J genes are TRBV7-9 and TRBJ2-7; the match to TRBD1 covers 7 bases. The junction had 11 bases not matched to a gene; V was cut back by 5 bases and J by 7 bases. Germline V gene sequence: CDR1 SEHNR, CDR2 FQNEAQ (reference sequence). There are 14 residues in the CDR3. DNA for the CDR3: TGTGCCAGCAGCGAAATACAGGGGACGGGTGAGCAGTACTTC. It yields the protein CASSEIQGTGEQYF.

V gene TRBV29-1 combines with J gene TRBJ2-5; 8 nucleotides agree with TRBD2. The CDR3 is made up of 13 amino acids. With V trimmed by 3 bases and J by 7 bases, 7 bases remained unmatched. CDR1 is SQVTM and CDR2 is ANQGSEA in the germline V gene. CDR3: CSVDGLALGTQYF. The CDR3 nucleotides read TGCAGCGTTGATGGACTAGCTCTGGGGACCCAGTACTTC.

The chain employs TRBV6-6 and TRBJ2-5, with D maybe TRBD2 (5 bases). The CDR3 contains 14 residues. Germline-derived CDR1 and CDR2 are MNHNY and SVGAGI (reference sequence). V gave up 0 bases and J gave up 4 bases, with 9 bases separating them. CDR3: CASSYSYRGETQYF. In DNA, the CDR3 is TGTGCCAGCAGTTACTCGTATCGGGGAGAGACCCAGTACTTC.

V gene TRBV5-4 combines with J gene TRBJ2-5, with 7 bases matching TRBD2. Germline V gives CDR1 SGHNT, CDR2 YYREEE (reference sequence). The CDR3 has 14 amino acids. V was clipped by 2 bases and J by 5 bases; unmatched bases: 6. The CDR3 reads CASSLSGTAETQYF. The CDR3 region has the DNA TGTGCCAGCAGCTTAAGCGGGACGGCTGAGACCCAGTACTTC. The full variable domain, its missing parts supplied by reference TRBV5-4 and TRBJ2-5, is ETGVTQSPTHLIKTRGQQVTLRCSSQSGHNTVSWYQQALGQGPQFIFQYYREEENGRGNFPPRFSGLQFPNYSSELNVNALELDDSALYLCASSLSGTAETQYFGPGTRLLVL.

V and J are TRBV6-1 and TRBJ1-4; tentatively, D is TRBD1 (5 bases). The length of the CDR3 is 15 residues. The germline CDR1 and CDR2 sequences are MNHNS and SASEGT. V lost 2 bases and J 5 bases, leaving 12 bases between the germline ends. For the CDR3, the DNA is TGTGCCAGCAGTGAAAGGGGAACCGGGAATGAAAAACTGTTTTTT. Protein: CASSERGTGNEKLFF.

This clone was seen just once. The chain combines TRBV11-1 with TRBJ2-2; 10 bases fit TRBD2. Germline V lookup: CDR1 SGHAT, CDR2 FQDESV (reference sequence). Unmatched junction bases numbered 7, after V lost 2 bases and J lost 13 bases. The CDR3 length is 14 residues. The CDR3 DNA sequence: TGTGCCAGCAGCTTAAGTTCTAGCGGGAGAGGGCTGTTTTTT. This sequence encodes CASSLSSSGRGLFF.

This clone was seen only a few times. The chain joins TRBV27 to TRBJ2-7; 9 nucleotides align to TRBD1. V lost 2 bases to trimming and J lost 6 bases; unmatched junction nucleotides: 8. Germline V lookup: CDR1 MNHEY, CDR2 SMNVEV (reference sequence). The CDR3 runs 15 residues. CDR3 coding DNA: TGTGCCAGCAGTTTAGTCGGGACAGGGTGGTTCGAGCAGTACTTC. Translated: CASSLVGTGWFEQYF.

This clone appeared a few times. The V gene is TRBV30, the J gene TRBJ2-7, with 9 nucleotides matching TRBD2. Germline loops: CDR1 GTSNPN, CDR2 SVGIG (reference sequence). Trimming removed 2 bases from V and 3 bases from J; junction bases left unmatched: 5. The CDR3 runs 14 residues. The DNA for the CDR3 is TGTGCCTGGAGTCCCTGGACTAGCGTCTACGAGCAGTACTTC. It yields the protein CAWSPWTSVYEQYF.

This chain joins TRBV7-6 and TRBJ1-1; D ambiguous. Deletions cut 8 bases from V and 0 bases from J, with 7 bases between. The germline gives CDR1 SGHVS, CDR2 FNYEAQ. This CDR3 has 12 residues. CDR3 nucleotide sequence: TGTGCCAGCGTTAGCATGAACACTGAAGCTTTCTTT. Translated: CASVSMNTEAFF.

This clone appeared a single time. The V and J genes are TRBV7-6 and TRBJ2-7, with D possibly being TRBD1 (5 bases). From germline, CDR1 is SGHVS and CDR2 FNYEAQ. The V gene lost 1 base and the J gene lost 1 base, with 11 bases spanning the gap. CDR3 length: 15 amino acids. CDR3 DNA: TGTGCCAGCAGCTTAGAAGACAGTCAATCCTACGAGCAGTACTTC. This translates into CASSLEDSQSYEQYF.

The V and J genes are TRBV29-1 and TRBJ2-7; weak D call: TRBD1 (6 bases). Germline CDR1 reads SQVTM; CDR2 reads ANQGSEA. The CDR3 has 12 residues. Between the trimmed V and J ends, which lost 6 bases and 7 bases, there was a span of 16 bases. This chain's CDR3 is CSVKRGKREQYF. The CDR3 nucleotides read TGCAGCGTAAAGAGGGGGAAGAGAGAGCAGTACTTC.

CDR3 sequence (DNA): TGTGCCAGCAGTTTCGGCCAGGGTTACGGCTACACCTTC. This codes for CASSFGQGYGYTF. The J gene is TRBJ1-2, the V gene TRBV27; D possibly corresponds to TRBD1 (5 bases). Germline V gene sequence: CDR1 MNHEY, CDR2 SMNVEV (reference sequence). V gave up 3 bases and J gave up 8 bases, with 13 bases separating them. This CDR3 is 13 amino acids long.

The genes are TRBV4-1 and TRBJ2-7, with TRBD2 matching 9 bases. V shed 4 bases, J shed 0 bases, and the junction held 10 bases outside the gene matches. This CDR3 has 17 amino acids. In germline, CDR1 is MGHRA, CDR2 YSYEKL. The CDR3 reads CASSLGSGGSSSYEQYF. DNA for the CDR3: TGCGCCAGCAGCCTCGGTAGCGGGGGATCCAGCTCCTACGAGCAGTACTTC.

The genes are TRBV4-1 and TRBJ2-1; the match to TRBD2 covers 12 bases. V lost 6 bases to trimming and J lost 6 bases; unmatched junction nucleotides: 0. The CDR3 loop spans 13 amino acids. Germline lookup yields CDR1 MGHRA and CDR2 YSYEKL. CDR3 sequence (DNA): TGCGCCAGCAGACTAGCGGGGGGCAATGAGCAGTTCTTC. Its translation is CASRLAGGNEQFF.

The chain has TRBV9 and TRBJ2-7, with D tentatively TRBD2 (5 bases). Looked up from germline, CDR1 is SGDLS and CDR2 is YYNGEE. Trimming left V 2 bases short and J 2 bases short, with 11 bases between. The CDR3 loop spans 14 amino acids. The CDR3 DNA reads TGTGCCAGCAGCGTCTCCCACGGGACCTACGAGCAGTACTTC. This encodes CASSVSHGTYEQYF.

The V gene is TRBV28, the J gene TRBJ2-7; 8 bases line up with TRBD2. V shed 6 bases, J shed 7 bases, and the junction held 11 bases outside the gene matches. Germline V lookup: CDR1 MDHEN, CDR2 SYDVKM. The CDR3 runs to 14 residues. The CDR3 protein is CASSPSFRGGEQYF. The CDR3 coding sequence is TGTGCCAGCAGCCCCAGTTTTCGGGGGGGAGAGCAGTACTTC.

This clone was observed a few times. The rearrangement joins TRBV6-6 to TRBJ1-5, with D hard to call. Trimming left V 10 bases short and J 0 bases short, with 16 bases between. CDR3 size: 15 residues. From germline, CDR1 is MNHNY and CDR2 SVGAGI (reference sequence). CDR3 loop: CATQVAIDSNQPQHF. Written as DNA, the CDR3 is TGTGCCACTCAAGTCGCGATCGATAGCAATCAGCCCCAGCATTTT.

The gene calls are TRBV28 and TRBJ2-1, with TRBD2 identical over 10 bases. Germline V gives CDR1 MDHEN, CDR2 SYDVKM. Germline trimming cut 3 bases from V and 9 bases from J; bases unmatched to any gene: 5. The CDR3 has 14 residues. The CDR3 sequence: CASSLLAGALEQFF. In DNA form, the CDR3 reads TGTGCCAGCAGTTTGCTAGCGGGAGCTCTTGAGCAGTTCTTC.

This chain's CDR3 is CASSSFSGQETQYF. In nucleotides, the CDR3 is TGTGCCAGCAGTTCTTTTAGCGGACAAGAGACCCAGTACTTC. The V and J genes are TRBV27 and TRBJ2-5; the D gene is possibly TRBD2 (6 bases). V was cut by 4 bases and J by 2 bases, with 11 bases left in between. CDR3 length: 14 amino acids. Germline CDR1 is MNHEY and CDR2 is SMNVEV (reference sequence).

The CDR3 spells CAWSADAGTRGRMEQYF. In DNA form, the CDR3 reads TGTGCCTGGAGCGCCGATGCCGGGACTAGGGGGCGTATGGAGCAGTACTTC. The chain couples TRBV30 to TRBJ2-7; D possibly corresponds to TRBD2 (8 bases). The CDR3 spans 17 residues. Germline values: CDR1 GTSNPN, CDR2 SVGIG (reference sequence). The V and J ends lost 3 bases and 7 bases respectively, with 28 bases between them.

This chain uses TRBV2 with TRBJ2-1, with D possibly being TRBD1 (6 bases). The CDR3 runs 15 residues. The V end lost 7 bases, the J end lost 0 bases, and 13 bases lay between the germline ends. CDR1 is SNHLY, CDR2 FYNNEI, per germline. The CDR3 is CASIPGASSYNEQFF. Here the CDR3 DNA reads TGTGCCAGCATACCAGGGGCCTCCTCCTACAATGAGCAGTTCTTC.

V is TRBV5-4 and J is TRBJ1-1; 8 bases line up with TRBD1. Trimming took 1 base from V and 1 from J; bases not matched to a gene: 6. The CDR3 spans 16 residues. Germline CDR1 is SGHNT and CDR2 is YYREEE (reference sequence). The CDR3, as DNA: TGTGCCAGCAGCTTGCCAGGGGGCGCAGGGAACACTGAAGCTTTCTTT. Protein product: CASSLPGGAGNTEAFF.